The 27 T cell receptor beta chains below come from one sample, sequenced in a study of blood T cell repertoires in COVID-19. The method was immunoSEQ multiplex PCR; TCRdb's version includes in-frame clones alone and lacks a portion of them. The sample carries 200,000 to 250,000 clones, less than 85% recorded once. Material: peripheral blood. The receptors derive from a woman aged 80 or over with acute or convalescent COVID-19.

This clone was seen only once. The V gene is TRBV3-1 (or the pseudogene TRBV3-2), the J gene TRBJ2-3; 15 positions agree with TRBD2. Per the germline V gene, CDR1 is LGHDT and CDR2 is YNNKEL (reference sequence). CDR3 length: 17 amino acids. Losses at the gene ends were 3 bases for V and 3 bases for J; bases not matched to a gene: 4. CDR3 in amino acids: CASSQPGTSGGTDTQYF. The CDR3 DNA reads TGTGCCAGCAGCCAGCCAGGGACTAGCGGGGGGACAGATACGCAGTATTTT.

This sequence joins TRBV7-3 and TRBJ1-2; 8 bases align to TRBD1. The CDR3 is 15 amino acids. Germline V gene lookup returns CDR1 SGHTA and CDR2 FQGTGA. The trim removed 2 bases at V and 3 bases at J, leaving 5 bases unmatched. The CDR3, as DNA: TGTGCCAGCAGCTTAGAGCAGGGGGCTGACTATGGCTACACCTTC. This gives the protein CASSLEQGADYGYTF.

In this sample, this clone turned up a few times. V and J are TRBV28 and TRBJ1-5; 7 nucleotides line up with TRBD1. Germline values: CDR1 MDHEN, CDR2 SYDVKM. V dropped 4 bases and J dropped 4; count of bases not matched to a gene: 1. The CDR3 has 13 residues. The DNA of the CDR3 is TGTGCCAGCAGTTACAGGGGAAATCAGCCCCAGCATTTT. This sequence encodes CASSYRGNQPQHF.

This clone was found a few times. This chain uses TRBV14 with TRBJ1-2; maybe TRBD1 (6 bases). The CDR3 covers 15 residues. Germline assignment: CDR1 SGHDN and CDR2 FVKESK. Trimming shortened V by 6 bases and J by 3 bases, and 17 bases separated the two germline ends. This chain's CDR3 is CASSSGGHSYYGYTF. In nucleotides, the CDR3 is TGTGCCAGCAGTTCCGGGGGGCACTCCTACTATGGCTACACCTTC.

The chain carries TRBV20-1 and TRBJ2-1; 7 bases line up with TRBD2. V lost 3 bases, J lost 3 bases, and 5 bases stayed unmatched. This CDR3 spans 14 amino acids. CDR1 is DFQATT and CDR2 is SNEGSKA in the germline V gene (reference sequence). In nucleotides, the CDR3 is TGCAGTGCTAGTGGCGGGGGTTTCTACAATGAGCAGTTCTTC. Amino acids: CSASGGGFYNEQFF.

V and J are TRBV19 and TRBJ1-4, with a tentative D call TRBD1 (6 bases). Germline lookup yields CDR1 LNHDA and CDR2 SQIVND (reference sequence). The V end lost 8 bases, the J end lost 7 bases, and 20 bases lay between the germline ends. This CDR3 has 15 residues. CDR3 sequence: CASRSLQGGGEKLFF. The CDR3 nucleotides read TGTGCCAGTCGGTCCCTACAGGGAGGGGGTGAAAAACTGTTTTTT. The whole variable domain, remainder taken from reference TRBV19 and TRBJ1-4, is DGGITQSPKYLFRKEGQNVTLSCEQNLNHDAMYWYRQDPGQGLRLIYYSQIVNDFQKGDIAEGYSVSREKKESFPLTVTSAQKNPTAFYLCASRSLQGGGEKLFFGSGTQLSVL.

The genes are TRBV27 and TRBJ2-2, with D perhaps matching TRBD2 (5 bases). CDR1 MNHEY and CDR2 SMNVEV come from the germline V gene (reference sequence). The CDR3 sequence is 13 residues long. Between the trimmed V and J ends, which lost 5 bases and 5 bases, there was a span of 9 bases. The CDR3 spells CASSLTRTGELFF. CDR3 nucleotide sequence: TGTGCCAGCAGTCTTACTAGGACCGGGGAGCTGTTTTTT.

V is TRBV19 and J is TRBJ1-5; D may be TRBD1 (6 bases). This CDR3 has 17 amino acids. Trimming removed 4 bases from V and 1 base from J, with 17 bases in between. Germline loops: CDR1 LNHDA, CDR2 SQIVND (reference sequence). The CDR3 nucleotides read TGTGCCAGTAGTAGCCCTTACCGGGGGGCGAGCAATCAGCCCCAGCATTTT. The encoded protein is CASSSPYRGASNQPQHF.

This clone was recorded once. The sample has other DNA sequences that encode this CDR3 too. The chain couples TRBV27 to TRBJ1-5; 9 bases are a match to TRBD1. V was pared by 5 bases and J by 7 bases, with 6 bases of the junction left unmatched. Germline values: CDR1 MNHEY, CDR2 SMNVEV (reference sequence). This CDR3 has 14 residues. CDR3 nucleotides: TGTGCCAGCAGTCCGGACAGGGGATTCCAGCCCCAGCATTTT. This codes for CASSPDRGFQPQHF.

The chain combines TRBV27 with TRBJ1-3, with D perhaps matching TRBD1 (6 bases). CDR1 and CDR2 from the germline V gene are MNHEY and SMNVEV (reference sequence). V lost 5 bases and J 6 bases, leaving 20 bases between the germline ends. This CDR3 comprises 16 residues. CDR3: CASSPIMGGQKNTIYF. In nucleotides, the CDR3 is TGTGCCAGCAGTCCCATTATGGGGGGGCAAAAAAACACCATATATTTT.

V is TRBV6-5 and J is TRBJ1-2; 12 bases align to TRBD1. The CDR3 spans 13 residues. CDR1 and CDR2 (germline): MNHEY, SVGAGI. V lost 6 bases and J lost 8; bases outside the gene matches: 4. In DNA form, the CDR3 reads TGTGCCAGCAGGGGACAGGGGGCGGGCGGCTACACCTTC. Its translation: CASRGQGAGGYTF.

CDR3 residues: CASSPRLGGIPNTGELFF. CDR3 bases: TGTGCCAGCAGCCCTCGCCTCGGGGGTATCCCGAACACCGGGGAGCTGTTTTTT. The J gene is TRBJ2-2, the V gene TRBV9, with a possible D match to TRBD2 (6 bases). Deletions cut 4 bases from V and 0 bases from J, with 19 bases between. CDR3 length: 18 residues. CDR1 is SGDLS and CDR2 is YYNGEE in the germline V gene.

This sequence joins TRBV15 and TRBJ2-3; TRBD2 agrees at 11 bases. From germline, CDR1 is LNHNV and CDR2 YYDKDF (reference sequence). The CDR3 consists of 15 residues. The V and J ends lost 4 bases and 3 bases, in that order; junction bases with no gene match: 3. Here the CDR3 reads CATSTTSGVTDTQYF. CDR3 nucleotides: TGTGCCACCAGCACGACTAGCGGGGTGACAGATACGCAGTATTTT.

The chain recombines TRBV7-8 with TRBJ1-1; D unresolved. CDR1 is SGHVS and CDR2 is FQNEAQ in the germline V gene. Deletions cut 6 bases from V and 1 base from J, with 12 bases between. CDR3 size: 14 residues. The CDR3 nucleotides are TGTGCCAGCAGTTCGGACGGAGGGAACACTGAAGCTTTCTTT. It translates to CASSSDGGNTEAFF.

The chain carries TRBV10-3 and TRBJ1-2; the D is unclear. Trimming left V 0 bases short and J 3 bases short, with 8 bases between. This CDR3 has 14 residues. CDR1 is ENHRY and CDR2 is SYGVKD in the germline V gene. In DNA form, the CDR3 reads TGTGCCATCAGTGAGTCGGGCAGAGACTATGGCTACACCTTC. This translates into CAISESGRDYGYTF.

The chain employs TRBV3-1 (or the pseudogene TRBV3-2) and TRBJ1-6; 8 bases agree with TRBD1. Germline CDR1 and CDR2: LGHDT and YNNKEL (reference sequence). Trimming removed 1 base from V and 7 bases from J; junction bases left unmatched: 12. This CDR3 spans 18 amino acids. CDR3 sequence (DNA): TGTGCCAGCAGCCAAGTATCAGGGGGCGCGGTCCAGAATTCACCCCTCCACTTT. Amino acid sequence: CASSQVSGGAVQNSPLHF.

This rearrangement joins TRBV4-2 to TRBJ1-5; 8 bases line up with TRBD1. The trim removed 2 bases at V and 7 bases at J, leaving 7 bases unmatched. Per germline, CDR1 LGHNA and CDR2 YNFKEQ. This CDR3 is 15 amino acids long. This CDR3 reads CASSQSGGAGQPQHF. In DNA, the CDR3 is TGTGCCAGCAGCCAATCAGGGGGCGCAGGGCAGCCCCAGCATTTT.

This clone was detected only a few times. This chain connects TRBV2 to TRBJ2-1, with 10 bases aligning to TRBD1. CDR3 size: 14 residues. Trimming cost V 4 bases and J 6 bases; bases outside gene matches: 3. Per the germline V gene, CDR1 is SNHLY and CDR2 is FYNNEI. CDR3 bases: TGTGCCAGCAGTGTGAGGACAGGGGGCAATGAGCAGTTCTTC. Translating gives CASSVRTGGNEQFF.

The rearrangement uses TRBV20-1 and TRBJ1-6; 7 bases fit TRBD1. Losses at the gene ends were 3 bases for V and 8 bases for J; bases not matched to a gene: 10. Germline V gene sequence: CDR1 DFQATT, CDR2 SNEGSKA (reference sequence). The CDR3 consists of 15 residues. The CDR3 spells CSASPRGRQDSPLHF. The CDR3 DNA is TGCAGTGCTAGTCCGAGGGGGCGCCAGGATTCACCCCTCCACTTT.

The chain has TRBV18 and TRBJ2-2, with 7 bases identical to TRBD1. Germline CDR1 and CDR2: KGHSH and LQKENI. The ends lost 3 bases at V and 2 bases at J; junction bases unmatched: 9. This CDR3 is built from 17 residues. In nucleotides, the CDR3 is TGTGCCAGCTCACCCTCTTTCGACAGGGTCAACACCGGGGAGCTGTTTTTT. It codes for CASSPSFDRVNTGELFF. Based on the CDR3 plus reference TRBV18 and TRBJ2-2, the full variable domain is NAGVMQNPRHLVRRRGQEARLRCSPMKGHSHVYWYRQLPEEGLKFMVYLQKENIIDESGMPKERFSAEFPKEGPSILRIQQVVRGDSAAYFCASSPSFDRVNTGELFFGEGSRLTVL.

This chain links TRBV7-2 with TRBJ1-2; weak D call: TRBD1 (5 bases). Germline CDR1 and CDR2: SGHTA and FQGNSA. Trimming took off 5 bases at V and 2 bases at J, with 21 bases between the two ends. CDR3 length equals 17 residues. The CDR3 is CASSTGGRVRGNYGYTF. DNA for the CDR3: TGTGCCAGCAGCACGGGGGGAAGGGTCAGAGGAAACTATGGCTACACCTTC.

The genes are TRBV3-1 (or the pseudogene TRBV3-2) and TRBJ1-1, with D perhaps matching TRBD1 (5 bases). The V end was cut by 3 bases, the J end by 8 bases, with 10 bases between. The CDR3 is 12 residues long. Germline V gene lookup returns CDR1 LGHDT and CDR2 YNNKEL (reference sequence). The CDR3: CASSHINREAFF. In DNA, the CDR3 is TGTGCCAGCAGCCACATAAACAGGGAAGCTTTCTTT.

This chain links TRBV10-3 with TRBJ2-1; 12 bases align to TRBD2. V trimming: 5 bases; J trimming: 6 bases; junction bases outside the gene matches: 2. CDR1 ENHRY and CDR2 SYGVKD come from the germline V gene. There are 14 residues in the CDR3. In nucleotides, the CDR3 is TGTGCCATCAGTCTAGCGGGGGGGGTCAATGAGCAGTTCTTC. It encodes CAISLAGGVNEQFF.

This chain joins TRBV7-2 and TRBJ2-5; 7 bases line up with TRBD2. CDR3 length: 16 residues. Germline V gives CDR1 SGHTA, CDR2 FQGNSA. V trimming: 5 bases; J trimming: 5 bases; junction bases outside the gene matches: 14. Here the CDR3 DNA reads TGTGCCAGCAGCCGGCTCCCAGCGGGGTATGTGGAGACCCAGTACTTC. As protein: CASSRLPAGYVETQYF.

The chain joins TRBV7-2 to TRBJ2-5; D may be TRBD1 (5 bases). Looked up from germline, CDR1 is SGHTA and CDR2 is FQGNSA. Trimming stripped 1 base from V and 5 bases from J, with 14 bases between. The CDR3 is 15 residues long. The CDR3 DNA sequence: TGTGCCAGCAGCTTAGTTTCAGGGCATGGGGAGACCCAGTACTTC. It specifies CASSLVSGHGETQYF. Full variable domain (rest looked up from reference TRBV7-2 and TRBJ2-5): GAGVSQSPSNKVTEKGKDVELRCDPISGHTALYWYRQSLGQGLEFLIYFQGNSAPDKSGLPSDRFSAERTGGSVSTLTIQRTQQEDSAVYLCASSLVSGHGETQYFGPGTRLLVL.

The chain employs TRBV2 and TRBJ2-3; TRBD2 aligns across 8 bases. V was pared by 11 bases and J by 4 bases, with 14 bases of the junction left unmatched. From germline, CDR1 is SNHLY and CDR2 FYNNEI. This CDR3 comprises 15 residues. This chain's CDR3 is CASALLAEGADTQYF. The CDR3 DNA sequence: TGTGCCTCCGCCCTACTAGCGGAGGGGGCAGATACGCAGTATTTT.

This clone was seen only a few times. V and J are TRBV2 and TRBJ1-2; 9 bases are a match to TRBD1. The CDR3 loop spans 21 amino acids. V dropped 0 bases and J dropped 8; count of bases not matched to a gene: 25. Per germline, CDR1 SNHLY and CDR2 FYNNEI. The CDR3 protein is CASSEAEGVGQGSDATRGYTF. The CDR3 region has the DNA TGTGCCAGCAGTGAAGCGGAAGGGGTTGGACAGGGGTCGGATGCCACAAGGGGCTACACCTTC. The full variable domain, with the rest looked up from reference TRBV2 and TRBJ1-2, is EPEVTQTPSHQVTQMGQEVILRCVPISNHLYFYWYRQILGQKVEFLVSFYNNEISEKSEIFDDQFSVERPDGSNFTLKIRSTKLEDSAMYFCASSEAEGVGQGSDATRGYTFGSGTRLTVV.